Included here is one T cell receptor beta chain sequence, with context. Its antigen has not been determined. A much larger clone lies a single base off, so this may be a read error. This sample stems from a study of T cells in Graves' hyperthyroidism and ophthalmopathy (dated by TCRdb to about 2019). General notes on the study: Peripheral blood was sampled at the time of initial diagnosis, prior to any treatment. TCR V-J signatures able to tell the groups apart were searched for in a discovery cohort of approximately 95 patients, of whom around 42 had Graves' ophthalmopathy and 55 to 60 had stable Graves' hyperthyroidism. An independent validation cohort of fewer than 20 hyperthyroidism patients and over 15 patients who later progressed to ophthalmopathy tested prospective prediction of ophthalmopathy. The 95 to 100 discovery patients were randomly divided into training and test sets at a 7:3 ratio. In addition, the study compared T-cell repertoires in thyroid tissue and in blood from over 5 Graves' hyperthyroidism patients. After sampling, hyperthyroidism patients received methimazole starting at 30 mg daily, and ophthalmopathy patients received high-dose intravenous methylprednisolone. TCR Vbeta CDR3 sequencing of 130 to 150 peripheral blood samples (over 40 ophthalmopathy, 75 or so hyperthyroidism and around 17 progressor patients) is reported in the paper.

Beyond this particular receptor, the publication reports: In validation, the model predicted progression to ophthalmopathy with approximately 70% sensitivity and around 72% specificity, a median of around six months before onset. Most expanded thyroid clonotypes (frequency above 0.001) were also detected in blood, a finding suggesting that blood repertoires may reflect thyroid immune responses. Sample size was not statistically predetermined, and investigators were not blinded to group allocation. A 13 V-J signature model separated ophthalmopathy from stable hyperthyroidism, with approximately 87% sensitivity and about 81% specificity in cross-validation and 80%/75% in testing.

TCR beta CDR3 regions were amplified from RNA transcripts. For the first round of RT-PCR on the TCR CDR3, the HTBI primer set was used together with the Qiagen OneStep RT-PCR kit. A second multiplex PCR round built the libraries, followed by size selection and purification. Paired-end sequencing of the libraries was performed with 100 bp reads on an Illumina HiSeq2000. Concerning the study's data processing: SOAPnuke was used to process the raw data, throwing out any read that contained adapters or uncalled bases, had a mean Phred below 15, or lacked an exact constant-primer or identifier match. COPE v1.2.5 was used to merge the high-quality paired reads, and each unique nucleotide sequence was defined as a clonotype. MiTCR v1.1 was used to align clonotypes to the IMGT TRBV, TRBD and TRBJ reference segments. The analysis was restricted to V-J combinations with a frequency above 0.0001, which together covered roughly 99% of the repertoires. The TCS score was defined as the ratio of F50 (clonal expansion) to E x V (chaos), calculated using BLOSUM62-based TCRdist between CDR3 peptides within each V-J. Welch's t-statistics and random forest reduced roughly 500 V-J features to some 14, which were used in a naive Bayes classifier (R e1071). TCRdb redid the processing of the public reads, applying fastp at Q25 and MiXCR, and retained in-frame beta chains. Rows matching on CDR3 protein sequence are summarized as one entry with the most common DNA and genes. TCRdb's processing, not the authors', yielded these V and J calls. For this sample the table gives 350,000 to 450,000 distinct CDR3 sequences, of which about 14% were detected only once. 25% to 30% of the sample goes to the ten largest clones.

Sequences MDHEN (CDR1) and SYDVKM (CDR2) are obtained from the germline V gene. Taken from cysteine to phenylalanine, the CDR3 has 15 residues. This entry keeps only the CDR3 DNA: 45 bases, framed from base 1. V and J are trimmed by 5 bases and 5 bases, and the gene matches miss 10 bases of the junction. In the ophthalmopathy patients, disease was moderately to severely active, with a Clinical Activity Score of 3 or more, a NOSPECS grade of 4 or more, and a duration of less than 3 months. Exclusion was applied to patients with uncontrolled infections, other autoimmune diseases, pregnancy or lactation. Diagnoses were based on clinical symptoms, serum thyroxine and TRAb, thyroid ultrasound and orbital computed tomography. PBMCs were separated from 10 ml of fresh peripheral blood using Ficoll-Paque density gradient centrifugation. Trizol reagent was used to extract total RNA, and RNA quality was then checked on an Agilent 2100 Bioanalyzer.

This sequence uses TRBV28 and TRBJ2-3; TRBD2 matches 7 bases in the middle. The specimen sequenced was blood. The source of this sequence is a man aged 45 to 65 with Graves' ophthalmopathy. Read as DNA, the sequence is TGTGCCAGCAGTACGGGCGGGCTAGCGGTAGATACGCAGTATTTT. Protein translation: CASSTGGLAVDTQYF.